This TCR beta chain was observed in a study of T-cell memory formation after mild COVID-19. The study's findings and limits: Balance between CD4 and CD8 was seen in clones contracting day 15 to 85, and a CD4+ lean was seen in later expanders. Unconfirmed was the SARS-CoV-2 specificity of second-wave clones that peaked on day 37.

In TCRdb, the 5' RACE reads were re-called with MiXCR into one record per CDR3 protein. The sample holds 300,000 to 350,000 distinct CDR3 sequences, roughly 19% seen once. Details on this clonotype: Its antigen is unidentified.

Trimming stripped 4 bases from V and 9 bases from J, with 9 bases between. The CDR3 length is 11 residues. Germline CDR1 SEHNR, CDR2 FQNEAQ (reference sequence). The sample consisted of PBMCs or a T cell subset sorted from them (not recorded which). The chain joins TRBV7-9 to TRBJ1-1; weak D call: TRBD1 (5 bases). This receptor was identified in a man between 18 and 35 years old who had mild COVID-19 (a few samples of this study predate the infection). Cell type and time point are not known. The CDR3 bases are TGTGCCAGCAGCTCGGGACGGAAAGCTTTCTTT. Protein product: CASSSGRKAFF.